This TCR beta chain was documented in a study of shared clonotypes between healthy human individuals. Study-wide findings and caveats: Clonotype sharing among donors was thought likely to change with sequencing depth. Naive CD4 clonotypes overlapped across a handful of donors at approximately 5%.

The CDR3 spans 16 residues. V was cut by 4 bases and J by 6 bases, with 20 bases left in between. Germline CDR1 SGHNT, CDR2 YYREEE (reference sequence). Sorted subsets were amplified in replicate PCRs using 150 to 250 ng DNA, about 30,000 T cell genomes. In the authors' methods: ImmunoSEQ only sent back junction sequences with no quality scores, so filtering was done differently. Assay used: immunoSEQ multiplex PCR; TCRdb lists only in-frame clones, some missing. The V and J calls and the clone size are those of that table, but D and trimming were determined from the DNA. The sample lists over 1.5 million clones; approximately 98% were seen once. Comments on this clone: Its antigen is currently unknown.

This TCR came from a man aged 25 to 40 in good health. This chain uses TRBV5-4 with TRBJ2-4; possible D gene TRBD1, 6 bases. Sample: naive CD4+ T cells sorted from blood. Subset given: CD45RA+ positively selected. DNA of the CDR3: TGTGCCAGCAGCCCACAGGGATTGAAGAGGACAAACATTCAGTACTTC. Residues: CASSPQGLKRTNIQYF.